This T cell receptor (beta chain) was observed in a study of T cell responses to AZD1222 COVID-19 vaccine. Details on this clone: The antigen is undetermined.

Study-wide points: Females outnumbered males among donors, who were mostly white British; clonal diversity was possibly underestimated. Repertoire sampling occurred only after the peak T cell response.

Method: immunoSEQ multiplex PCR; TCRdb's copy keeps in-frame clones and lacks some. The sample records about 180,000 clones, about 90% being singletons. The specimen was peripheral blood, collected 28 days after the second AZD1222 dose. This clonotype was sampled from an adult who received the AZD1222 COVID-19 vaccine.

As DNA, the CDR3 is TGTGCCAGCAGGGGCGGGGGGCCAGAGACCCAGTACTTC. It encodes CASRGGGPETQYF. The chain combines TRBV12-3 or TRBV12-4 with TRBJ2-5; 8 bases line up with TRBD2. The CDR3 length is 13 residues. Losses at the gene ends were 6 bases for V and 4 bases for J; bases not matched to a gene: 4.